The sequence of this T cell receptor beta chain was determined in a study of molecular identifiers for immune sequencing clone quantification. Methods described previously, with TCR primers listed, were used for bulk TCR libraries. TCRdb ran MiXCR on the PCR reads and lists one entry per CDR3 protein. The sample records about 640,000 distinct CDR3 sequences, 15% to 20% being singletons. Naive CD8 T cell sorting was performed on the CD8+CD4-CCR7+CD45RA+ phenotype. The V end was cut by 5 bases, the J end by 1 base, with 15 bases between. This CDR3 has 16 residues. Germline lookup yields CDR1 LGHNA and CDR2 YSLEER. General study results and limits: Highly expanded clone sizes could end up underestimated if a barcode were shared by identical TCR molecules. In CMV-specific effectors, clones above 20 copies held over 99% of molecules; naive, under 1%.

Many counts were recorded for this clonotype. Its target is unknown. The source is a human donor in good health. Some libraries in this study had Jurkat cell RNA spiked in. Sequencing was carried out using naive CD8+ T cells from blood, with Jurkat cell RNA spiked in. Subset meaning: FACS-sorted CD8+CD4-CCR7+CD45RA+ naive T cells. The V call is TRBV4-3, the J call TRBJ2-4, with unresolved D. The CDR3 region is CASSVAVGSAKNIQYF. CDR3 nucleotide sequence: TGCGCCAGCAGCGTAGCCGTGGGGTCGGCCAAAAACATTCAGTACTTC.